The 30 T cell receptor beta chains presented below share a single source sample, sequenced in a study of cytomegalovirus exposure and HLA in healthy donors. The PCR ran on 60 Vbeta and 13 Jbeta primers. The protocol was immunoSEQ multiplex PCR, while the TCRdb copy is restricted to in-frame clones and leaves out a portion. The repertoire consists of about 120,000 clones, with less than 75% occurring once and the leading ten covering over 3.5%. Specimen: PBMCs. These receptor sequences come from a woman in her 40s in good health and CMV-seronegative.

This clone occurred once. The V and J genes are TRBV29-1 and TRBJ2-1, with a weak D call TRBD1 (6 bases). The CDR3 has 12 residues. Deletions cut 4 bases from V and 5 bases from J, with 9 bases between. Germline lookup yields CDR1 SQVTM and CDR2 ANQGSEA. This CDR3 is CSVAGHNNEQFF. In DNA, the CDR3 is TGCAGCGTTGCGGGACATAACAATGAGCAGTTCTTC.

This clone was observed a handful of times. This sequence joins TRBV7-9 and TRBJ1-6; no reliable D call. Germline V lookup: CDR1 SEHNR, CDR2 FQNEAQ (reference sequence). V was cut by 4 bases and J by 10 bases, with 11 bases left in between. CDR3 length: 13 amino acids. CDR3 residues: CASSSGDLSPLHF. The CDR3 bases are TGTGCCAGCAGCTCCGGAGATCTCTCACCCCTCCACTTT.

The V call is TRBV28, the J call TRBJ2-1; 7 bases fit TRBD2. The germline V gene has CDR1 MDHEN and CDR2 SYDVKM. This CDR3 region has 13 residues. The V and J ends lost 8 bases and 5 bases, in that order; junction bases with no gene match: 6. As DNA, the CDR3 is TGTGCCAGCCACGGGGGGATCGACAATGAGCAGTTCTTC. As protein: CASHGGIDNEQFF.

J is TRBJ2-2 and V is TRBV5-1; 9 nucleotides match TRBD1. The CDR3 sequence is 15 residues long. V lost 3 bases, J lost 5 bases, and 5 bases stayed unmatched. The V gene's germline CDR1 is SGHRS and CDR2 YFSETQ. The chain's CDR3 is CASSSGTGRTGELFF. The CDR3 nucleotides read TGCGCCAGCAGCTCCGGGACAGGGAGGACCGGGGAGCTGTTTTTT. The full variable domain, in which reference TRBV5-1 and TRBJ2-2 provide the parts outside the CDR3, is KAGVTQTPRYLIKTRGQQVTLSCSPISGHRSVSWYQQTPGQGLQFLFEYFSETQRNKGNFPGRFSGRQFSNSRSEMNVSTLELGDSALYLCASSSGTGRTGELFFGEGSRLTVL.

This clone has a single count. This sequence joins TRBV7-9 and TRBJ1-3, with unresolved D. CDR1 and CDR2 (germline): SEHNR, FQNEAQ (reference sequence). The CDR3 sequence is 17 residues long. V was clipped by 1 base and J by 1 base, with 14 bases between them. This CDR3 is CASSLVFRRGSGNTIYF. The CDR3 nucleotides are TGTGCCAGCAGCTTAGTGTTTCGGCGAGGGTCTGGAAACACCATATATTTT.

The sample holds a few counts of this clone. The chain recombines TRBV11-2 with TRBJ2-1; no clear D gene. This CDR3 spans 12 amino acids. Germline lookup yields CDR1 SGHAT and CDR2 FQNNGV. The V end was cut by 2 bases, the J end by 6 bases, with 5 bases between. CDR3 DNA sequence: TGTGCCAGCAGCTTACAGCGCAATGAGCAGTTCTTC. This codes for CASSLQRNEQFF.

The V call is TRBV10-3, the J call TRBJ1-4; 7 positions agree with TRBD1. V was pared by 5 bases and J by 5 bases, with 11 bases of the junction left unmatched. CDR1 is ENHRY, CDR2 SYGVKD, per germline. There are 16 residues in the CDR3. The CDR3 loop is CAISSEIRGVNEKLFF. CDR3 bases: TGTGCCATCAGTTCTGAAATCAGGGGGGTAAATGAAAAACTGTTTTTT.

The chain couples TRBV5-1 to TRBJ2-7, with TRBD1 identical over 7 bases. This CDR3 has 15 residues. The J segment lost 0 bases and the V segment lost 0 bases, leaving 3 bases of the junction unmatched. Germline V gene data show CDR1 as SGHRS and CDR2 as YFSETQ. CDR3 in amino acids: CASSLASGGSYEQYF. DNA for the CDR3: TGCGCCAGCAGCTTGGCCTCAGGGGGCTCCTACGAGCAGTACTTC.

This chain's CDR3 is CASSEQGTYGYTF. CDR3 nucleotides: TGTGCCAGTAGTGAGCAGGGGACCTATGGCTACACCTTC. The chain links TRBV19 to TRBJ1-2; possibly TRBD1 for D (6 bases). Trimming took 5 bases from V and 4 from J, leaving 11 bases between them. This CDR3 region has 13 residues. Germline values: CDR1 LNHDA, CDR2 SQIVND (reference sequence).

This chain connects TRBV10-3 to TRBJ2-1; 8 bases are a match to TRBD2. V trimming: 3 bases; J trimming: 1 base; junction bases outside the gene matches: 5. The germline gives CDR1 ENHRY, CDR2 SYGVKD. The CDR3 length is 16 residues. This CDR3 reads CAISDSAGASYNEQFF. In DNA, the CDR3 is TGTGCCATCAGTGACTCAGCGGGGGCTTCCTACAATGAGCAGTTCTTC.

On this clone itself: Its ends do not fully match the called genes, so a read error is possible. V is TRBV28 and J is TRBJ1-2; 7 nucleotides align to TRBD1. CDR3 length: 15 residues. CDR1 MDHEN and CDR2 SYDVKM come from the germline V gene. CDR3 sequence: CASSSGGQGGLGHTF. For the CDR3, the DNA is TGTGCCAGCAGTTCGGGGGGGCAGGGGGGTCTTGGCCACACCTTC.

This clone was recorded only once. This chain connects TRBV5-4 to TRBJ1-3; 9 bases map to TRBD1. This CDR3 has 15 amino acids. J lost 4 bases, V lost 2 bases, and 4 bases had no gene match. Looked up from germline, CDR1 is SGHNT and CDR2 is YYREEE (reference sequence). The chain's CDR3 is CASSLQGAGGNTIYF. CDR3 nucleotide sequence: TGTGCCAGCAGCTTACAGGGGGCGGGGGGAAACACCATATATTTT.

CDR3 in DNA: TGTGCCAGCAGTGGTAAAGCGGGGTTAACAGATACGCAGTATTTT. This codes for CASSGKAGLTDTQYF. The V gene is TRBV2, the J gene TRBJ2-3, with TRBD2 identical over 7 bases. The CDR3 is 15 amino acids. Germline trimming cut 4 bases from V and 3 bases from J; bases unmatched to any gene: 7. Germline CDR1 reads SNHLY; CDR2 reads FYNNEI.

CDR3 nucleotide sequence: TGTGCCAGCAGCTTAGCTTCAGTGGGCAGGGGGCTTGACAATCAGCCCCAGCATTTT. The encoded protein is CASSLASVGRGLDNQPQHF. The rearrangement uses TRBV7-9 and TRBJ1-5; 8 bases map to TRBD1. With 0 bases clipped from V and 3 bases from J, the junction kept 13 bases outside the gene matches. In germline, CDR1 is SEHNR, CDR2 FQNEAQ (reference sequence). The CDR3 runs to 19 residues.

The rearrangement links TRBV10-3 to TRBJ1-5; TRBD1 matches at 8 bases. The CDR3 sequence is 15 residues long. Germline CDR1 is ENHRY and CDR2 is SYGVKD. V dropped 2 bases and J dropped 1; count of bases not matched to a gene: 1. The CDR3 sequence is CAISENRGSNQPQHF. The DNA for the CDR3 is TGTGCCATCAGTGAGAACAGGGGGAGCAATCAGCCCCAGCATTTT.

V usage is TRBV7-2 and J usage is TRBJ1-6, with 10 bases that match TRBD1. Germline assignment: CDR1 SGHTA and CDR2 FQGNSA. The CDR3 totals 14 residues. Trimming at V came to 6 bases and at J to 10 bases, leaving 6 bases not matched to a gene. CDR3 protein: CASRMGQGTSPLHF. Here the CDR3 DNA reads TGTGCCAGCAGGATGGGACAGGGGACATCACCCCTCCACTTT.

This clone was observed once. Relative to the germline gene, one junction end is altered; a read error may explain this. CDR3 bases: TGTTCCAGCAGCGCTAACTTCGGACAGGTGGATTGGGGCTACACCTTC. Translated: CSSSANFGQVDWGYTF. The rearrangement uses TRBV7-9 and TRBJ1-2, with 7 positions matching TRBD1. CDR3 length: 16 amino acids. Germline values: CDR1 SEHNR, CDR2 FQNEAQ (reference sequence).

In DNA, the CDR3 is TGTGCCAGCAGTTCTGGATCCAGGGGCTACGAGCAGTACTTC. It specifies CASSSGSRGYEQYF. The V and J genes are TRBV6-5 and TRBJ2-7; TRBD1 might be the D (6 bases). Trimming took off 4 bases at V and 3 bases at J, with 13 bases between the two ends. The CDR3 is 14 residues long. Germline assignment: CDR1 MNHEY and CDR2 SVGAGI.

This chain uses TRBV11-2 with TRBJ2-5; D is possibly TRBD2 (6 bases). The DNA end favors TRBJ2-7, so the J call may be wrong. The CDR3 length is 14 residues. The germline V gene has CDR1 SGHAT and CDR2 FQNNGV. CDR3 sequence reads: CASSLGGTLDEQYF. The CDR3 coding sequence is TGTGCCAGCAGCTTAGGCGGGACCTTGGACGAGCAGTACTTC.

The rearrangement uses TRBV14 and TRBJ2-2; weak D call: TRBD1 (6 bases). V gave up 4 bases and J gave up 6 bases, with 9 bases separating them. The CDR3 runs to 13 residues. The germline V gene encodes CDR1 SGHDN and CDR2 FVKESK. In nucleotides, the CDR3 is TGTGCCAGCAGCCTGCAGGGGCCCGGGGAGCTGTTTTTT. Translated, it gives CASSLQGPGELFF. The full variable domain, completed using reference TRBV14 and TRBJ2-2, is EAGVTQFPSHSVIEKGQTVTLRCDPISGHDNLYWYRRVMGKEIKFLLHFVKESKQDESGMPNNRFLAERTGGTYSTLKVQPAELEDSGVYFCASSLQGPGELFFGEGSRLTVL.

This chain uses TRBV29-1 with TRBJ1-4; a weak D match, TRBD1 (6 bases). Trimming took 0 bases from V and 7 from J, leaving 12 bases between them. Per the germline V gene, CDR1 is SQVTM and CDR2 is ANQGSEA. This CDR3 comprises 14 residues. The CDR3 is CSVEDVGGGEKLFF. The CDR3 DNA reads as TGCAGCGTTGAAGATGTAGGGGGGGGTGAAAAACTGTTTTTT. Full variable domain (outside the CDR3, taken from reference TRBV29-1 and TRBJ1-4): SAVISQKPSRDICQRGTSLTIQCQVDSQVTMMFWYRQQPGQSLTLIATANQGSEATYESGFVIDKFPISRPNLTFSTLTVSNMSPEDSSIYLCSVEDVGGGEKLFFGSGTQLSVL.

The chain has TRBV18 and TRBJ1-1; D is undetermined. This CDR3 spans 16 amino acids. From germline, CDR1 is KGHSH and CDR2 LQKENI. The ends were cut back, 3 bases at V and 2 bases at J, with 16 bases in the middle. As DNA, the CDR3 is TGTGCCAGCTCACCGGAGACGGCGGGAGATAACACTGAAGCTTTCTTT. Its translation: CASSPETAGDNTEAFF.

The chain is built from TRBV19 and TRBJ2-1, with a weak D call TRBD2 (6 bases). The CDR3 length is 13 residues. Germline V gene lookup returns CDR1 LNHDA and CDR2 SQIVND (reference sequence). Between the trimmed V and J ends, which lost 4 bases and 7 bases, there was a span of 11 bases. CDR3 DNA: TGTGCCAGTAGTACCGGGACTTTAAATGAGCAGTTCTTC. Residues: CASSTGTLNEQFF.

CDR3 coding DNA: TGTGCCAGCACCTCTGACAGGGTTGGACAAGAGACCCAGTACTTC. Translating it yields CASTSDRVGQETQYF. This sequence joins TRBV6-6 and TRBJ2-5; TRBD1 matches at 7 bases. V dropped 7 bases and J dropped 2; count of bases not matched to a gene: 10. The CDR3 consists of 15 residues. Per germline, CDR1 MNHNY and CDR2 SVGAGI (reference sequence).

This clone was found a few times. The chain uses TRBV5-1 and TRBJ1-1, with D possibly matching TRBD1 (6 bases). The CDR3 runs to 16 residues. Germline CDR1 SGHRS, CDR2 YFSETQ. V was clipped by 4 bases and J by 0 bases, with 16 bases between them. The CDR3 DNA reads TGCGCCAGCAGCCCCCAGGCCGGGACACTGAACACTGAAGCTTTCTTT. Protein product: CASSPQAGTLNTEAFF.

This chain links TRBV2 with TRBJ2-1, with 7 nucleotides matching TRBD2. V was pared by 3 bases and J by 4 bases, with 9 bases of the junction left unmatched. The CDR3 has 16 amino acids. Looked up from germline, CDR1 is SNHLY and CDR2 is FYNNEI. The CDR3 loop is CASSDGAGVLYNEQFF. In DNA, the CDR3 is TGTGCCAGCAGTGACGGGGCGGGAGTATTGTACAATGAGCAGTTCTTC.

V is TRBV18 and J is TRBJ1-5, with D possibly matching TRBD1 (5 bases). Deletions cut 0 bases from V and 0 bases from J, with 9 bases between. This CDR3 has 16 amino acids. Germline V gene sequence: CDR1 KGHSH, CDR2 LQKENI. The CDR3 DNA reads TGTGCCAGCTCACCACCGATGGGGCGTAGCAATCAGCCCCAGCATTTT. Its protein is CASSPPMGRSNQPQHF.

The chain links TRBV27 to TRBJ2-4, with D tentatively TRBD2 (6 bases). Per germline, CDR1 MNHEY and CDR2 SMNVEV (reference sequence). The V gene lost 0 bases and the J gene lost 0 bases, with 12 bases spanning the gap. The CDR3 has 17 residues. DNA of the CDR3: TGTGCCAGCAGTTTATCTTCCCGAGCGGGAGCCAAAAACATTCAGTACTTC. Its protein product is CASSLSSRAGAKNIQYF.

The rearrangement links TRBV5-4 to TRBJ2-1, with TRBD2 identical over 8 bases. Germline assignment: CDR1 SGHNT and CDR2 YYREEE (reference sequence). This CDR3 is 16 amino acids long. V was pared by 4 bases and J by 2 bases, with 8 bases of the junction left unmatched. CDR3 protein: CASSPYVGGAYNEQFF. CDR3 DNA sequence: TGTGCCAGCAGCCCTTACGTCGGGGGGGCCTACAATGAGCAGTTCTTC.

The V call is TRBV18, the J call TRBJ2-3; unclear D gene. Germline values: CDR1 KGHSH, CDR2 LQKENI. Between the trimmed V and J ends, which lost 3 bases and 4 bases, there was a span of 11 bases. The CDR3 spans 14 residues. CDR3 DNA sequence: TGTGCCAGCTCACCGTTCCCTCTATCAGATACGCAGTATTTT. This translates into CASSPFPLSDTQYF.